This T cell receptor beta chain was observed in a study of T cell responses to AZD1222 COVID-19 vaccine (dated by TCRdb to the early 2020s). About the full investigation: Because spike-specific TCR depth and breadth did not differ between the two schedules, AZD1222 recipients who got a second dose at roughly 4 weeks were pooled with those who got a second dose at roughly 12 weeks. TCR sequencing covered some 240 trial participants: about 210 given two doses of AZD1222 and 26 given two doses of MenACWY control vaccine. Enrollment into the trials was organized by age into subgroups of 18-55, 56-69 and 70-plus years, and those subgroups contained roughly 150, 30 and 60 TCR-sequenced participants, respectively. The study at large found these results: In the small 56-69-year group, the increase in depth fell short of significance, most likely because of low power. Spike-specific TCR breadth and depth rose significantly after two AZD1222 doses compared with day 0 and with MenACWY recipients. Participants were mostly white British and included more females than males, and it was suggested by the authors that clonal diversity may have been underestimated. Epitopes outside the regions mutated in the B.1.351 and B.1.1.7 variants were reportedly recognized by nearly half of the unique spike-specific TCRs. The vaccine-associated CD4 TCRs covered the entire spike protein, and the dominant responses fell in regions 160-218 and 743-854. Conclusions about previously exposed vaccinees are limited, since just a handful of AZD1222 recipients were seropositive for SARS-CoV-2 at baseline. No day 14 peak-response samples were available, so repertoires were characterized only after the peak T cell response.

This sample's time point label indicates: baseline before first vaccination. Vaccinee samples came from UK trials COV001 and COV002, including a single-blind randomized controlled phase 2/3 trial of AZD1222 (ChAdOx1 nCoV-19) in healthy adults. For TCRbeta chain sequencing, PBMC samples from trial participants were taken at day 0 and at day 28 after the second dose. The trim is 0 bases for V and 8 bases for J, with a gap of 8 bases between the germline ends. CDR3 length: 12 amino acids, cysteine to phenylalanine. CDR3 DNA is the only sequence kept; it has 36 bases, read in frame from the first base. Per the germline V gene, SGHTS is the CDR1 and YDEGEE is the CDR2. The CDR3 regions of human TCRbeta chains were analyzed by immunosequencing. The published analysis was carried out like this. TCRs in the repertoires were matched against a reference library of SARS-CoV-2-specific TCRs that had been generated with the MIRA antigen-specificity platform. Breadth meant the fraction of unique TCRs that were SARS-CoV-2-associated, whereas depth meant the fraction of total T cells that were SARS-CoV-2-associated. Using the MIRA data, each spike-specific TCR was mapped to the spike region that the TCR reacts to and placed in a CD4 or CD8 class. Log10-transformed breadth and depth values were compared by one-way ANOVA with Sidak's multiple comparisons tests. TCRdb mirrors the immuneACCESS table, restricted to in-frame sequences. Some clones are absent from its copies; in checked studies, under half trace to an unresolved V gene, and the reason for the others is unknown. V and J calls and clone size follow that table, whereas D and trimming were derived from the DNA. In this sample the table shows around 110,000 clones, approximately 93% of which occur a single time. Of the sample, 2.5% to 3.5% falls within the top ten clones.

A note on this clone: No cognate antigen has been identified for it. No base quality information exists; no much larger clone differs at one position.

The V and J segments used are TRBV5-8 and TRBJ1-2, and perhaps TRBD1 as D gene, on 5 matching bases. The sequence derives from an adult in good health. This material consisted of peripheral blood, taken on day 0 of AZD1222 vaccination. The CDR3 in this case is CASSLDRLGYTF. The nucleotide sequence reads TGTGCCAGCAGCTTGGACAGGTTAGGCTACACCTTC.